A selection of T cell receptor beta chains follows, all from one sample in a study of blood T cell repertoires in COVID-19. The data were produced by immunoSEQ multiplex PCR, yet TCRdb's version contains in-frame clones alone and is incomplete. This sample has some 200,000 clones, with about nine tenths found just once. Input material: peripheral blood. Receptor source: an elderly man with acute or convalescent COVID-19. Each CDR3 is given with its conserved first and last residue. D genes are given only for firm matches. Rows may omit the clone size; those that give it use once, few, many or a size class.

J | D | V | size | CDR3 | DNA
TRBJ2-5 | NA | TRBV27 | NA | CASSPGSGRGETQYF | TGTGCCAGCAGTCCCGGCTCTGGCCGGGGGGAGACCCAGTACTTC
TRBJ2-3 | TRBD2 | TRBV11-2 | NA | CASSSAGGTQYF | TGTGCCAGCAGCTCAGCGGGAGGTACGCAGTATTTT
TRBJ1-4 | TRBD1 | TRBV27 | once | CASRPLGTGNLEKLFF | TGTGCCAGCAGACCTTTGGGGACAGGGAACCTCGAAAAACTGTTTTTT
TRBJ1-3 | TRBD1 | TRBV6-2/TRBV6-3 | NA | CASSPRTGKYGNTIYF | TGTGCCAGCAGTCCCCGGACAGGGAAATATGGAAACACCATATATTTT
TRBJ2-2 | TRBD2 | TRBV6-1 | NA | CASSVIAGGPGTGELFF | TGTGCCAGCAGTGTAATCGCGGGAGGGCCAGGAACCGGGGAGCTGTTTTTT
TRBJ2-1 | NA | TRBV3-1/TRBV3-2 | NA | CASSQRVVAITYNEQFF | TGTGCCAGCAGCCAAAGGGTGGTAGCGATTACCTACAATGAGCAGTTCTTC
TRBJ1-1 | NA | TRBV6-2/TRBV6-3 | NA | CASSYSDNGMNTEAFF | TGTGCCAGCAGTTACAGTGACAACGGTATGAACACTGAAGCTTTCTTT
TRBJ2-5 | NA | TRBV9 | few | CASTAGEGGETQYF | TGTGCCAGCACGGCTGGGGAGGGGGGAGAGACCCAGTACTTC
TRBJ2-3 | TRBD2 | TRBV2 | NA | CASSEALLAGIIDTQYF | TGTGCCAGCAGTGAAGCGCTACTAGCGGGAATTATAGATACGCAGTATTTT
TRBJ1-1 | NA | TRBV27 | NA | CASSLQGGGTEAFF | TGTGCCAGCAGTTTACAAGGGGGTGGGACTGAAGCTTTCTTT
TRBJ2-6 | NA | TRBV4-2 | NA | CASSPLSGANVLTF | TGTGCCAGCAGTCCCCTCTCTGGGGCCAACGTCCTGACTTTC
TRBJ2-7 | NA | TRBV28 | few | CASRSRSGFPREQYF | TGTGCCAGCAGGTCACGAAGCGGTTTCCCTAGGGAGCAGTACTTC
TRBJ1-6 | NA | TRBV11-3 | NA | CASSLGGPNSSPLHF | TGTGCCAGCAGCTTAGGAGGGCCAAACAGTTCACCCCTCCACTTT
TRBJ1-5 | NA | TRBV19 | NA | CASSIQPLSNQPQHF | TGTGCCAGTAGTATCCAACCCCTAAGCAATCAGCCCCAGCATTTT
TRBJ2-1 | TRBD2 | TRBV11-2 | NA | CASTVAGGPYNEQFF | TGTGCCAGCACCGTAGCGGGAGGTCCCTACAATGAGCAGTTCTTC
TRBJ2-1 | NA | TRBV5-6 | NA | CASSLIWEGGNEQFF | TGTGCCAGCAGCTTAATCTGGGAGGGGGGCAATGAGCAGTTCTTC
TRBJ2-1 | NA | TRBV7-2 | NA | CASSPRERKNEQFF | TGTGCCAGCAGCCCCCGTGAGCGGAAGAATGAGCAGTTCTTC
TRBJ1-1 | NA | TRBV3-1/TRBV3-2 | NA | CASSQIQGVTEAFF | TGTGCCAGCAGCCAGATTCAAGGGGTCACTGAAGCTTTCTTT
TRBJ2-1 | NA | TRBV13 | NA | CASNRYSEHVKKQFF | TGTGCCAGCAATAGATACTCCGAGCACGTCAAGAAGCAGTTCTTC
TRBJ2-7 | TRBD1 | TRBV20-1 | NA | CSATQGGEQYF | TGCAGTGCTACACAGGGGGGTGAGCAGTACTTC
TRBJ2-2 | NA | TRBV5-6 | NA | CASTGRGKNTGELFF | TGTGCCAGCACTGGCCGGGGGAAGAACACCGGGGAGCTGTTTTTT
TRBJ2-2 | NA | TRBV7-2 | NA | CASSLLRNTGELFF | TGTGCCAGCAGCTTATTGCGGAACACCGGGGAGCTGTTTTTT
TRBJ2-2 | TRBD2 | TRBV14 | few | CASSQESGLAGGNTGELFF | TGTGCCAGCAGCCAAGAATCTGGACTAGCGGGAGGGAACACCGGGGAGCTGTTTTTT
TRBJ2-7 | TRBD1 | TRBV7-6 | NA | CASSFAGTGVDEQYF | TGTGCCAGCAGTTTTGCCGGGACAGGGGTCGACGAGCAGTACTTC
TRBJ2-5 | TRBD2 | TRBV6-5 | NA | CASRLAGVRETQYF | TGTGCCAGCAGACTAGCGGGAGTAAGGGAGACCCAGTACTTC
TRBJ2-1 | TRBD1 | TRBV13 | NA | CASSPLRDRGDSEQFF | TGTGCCAGCAGCCCCCTCCGGGACAGGGGGGATAGTGAGCAGTTCTTC
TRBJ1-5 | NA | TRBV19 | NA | CASIPGGSNQPQHF | TGTGCCAGTATTCCCGGGGGAAGCAATCAGCCCCAGCATTTT
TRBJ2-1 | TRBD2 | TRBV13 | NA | CASSSGLAGGNNEQFF | TGTGCCAGCAGCAGCGGACTAGCGGGAGGGAACAATGAGCAGTTCTTC
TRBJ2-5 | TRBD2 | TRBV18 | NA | CASSPVAGGSYQETQYF | TGTGCCAGCTCACCAGTCGCGGGGGGGTCGTACCAAGAGACCCAGTACTTC
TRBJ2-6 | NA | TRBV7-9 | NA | CASSLGLWRGANVLTF | TGTGCCAGCAGCTTAGGACTCTGGAGGGGGGCCAACGTCCTGACTTTC
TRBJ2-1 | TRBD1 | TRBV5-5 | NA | CASRDREKHHNEQFF | TGTGCCAGCAGGGACAGGGAAAAGCATCACAATGAGCAGTTCTTC
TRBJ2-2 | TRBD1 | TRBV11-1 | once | CASSTTGGGTGELFF | TGTGCCAGCAGCACGACAGGGGGGGGCACCGGGGAGCTGTTTTTT
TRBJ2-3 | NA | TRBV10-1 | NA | CASSDTTRTDTQYF | TGCGCCAGCAGTGACACAACCCGCACAGATACGCAGTATTTT
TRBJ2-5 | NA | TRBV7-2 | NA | CASSPDRTQETQYF | TGTGCCAGCAGCCCCGACAGGACCCAAGAGACCCAGTACTTC
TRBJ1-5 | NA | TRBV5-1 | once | CASSLEGGNQPQHF | TGCGCCAGCAGCTTGGAGGGAGGCAATCAGCCCCAGCATTTT
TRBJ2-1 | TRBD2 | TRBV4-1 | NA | CASSLSGKSYNEQFF | TGCGCCAGCAGCCTTAGCGGGAAATCCTACAATGAGCAGTTCTTC
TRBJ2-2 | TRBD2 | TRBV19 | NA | CASSIDSGSPSTGELFF | TGTGCCAGTAGTATTGATAGCGGGAGCCCAAGCACCGGGGAGCTGTTTTTT
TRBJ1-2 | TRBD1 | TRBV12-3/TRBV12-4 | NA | CASRETGDGYTF | TGTGCCAGCAGGGAAACAGGGGATGGCTACACCTTC
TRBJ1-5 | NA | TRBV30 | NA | CAWSVVSFNQPQHF | TGTGCCTGGAGTGTGGTCAGTTTCAATCAGCCCCAGCATTTT
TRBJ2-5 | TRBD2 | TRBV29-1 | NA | CSSGRPKETQYF | TGCTCCAGCGGGAGGCCCAAAGAGACCCAGTACTTC
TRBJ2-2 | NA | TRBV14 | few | CASSQDAWIGSGTGELFF | TGTGCCAGCAGCCAAGATGCATGGATCGGGAGCGGCACCGGGGAGCTGTTTTTT
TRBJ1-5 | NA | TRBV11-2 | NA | CASSHFDSSNQPQHF | TGTGCCAGCAGCCACTTTGACAGTAGCAATCAGCCCCAGCATTTT